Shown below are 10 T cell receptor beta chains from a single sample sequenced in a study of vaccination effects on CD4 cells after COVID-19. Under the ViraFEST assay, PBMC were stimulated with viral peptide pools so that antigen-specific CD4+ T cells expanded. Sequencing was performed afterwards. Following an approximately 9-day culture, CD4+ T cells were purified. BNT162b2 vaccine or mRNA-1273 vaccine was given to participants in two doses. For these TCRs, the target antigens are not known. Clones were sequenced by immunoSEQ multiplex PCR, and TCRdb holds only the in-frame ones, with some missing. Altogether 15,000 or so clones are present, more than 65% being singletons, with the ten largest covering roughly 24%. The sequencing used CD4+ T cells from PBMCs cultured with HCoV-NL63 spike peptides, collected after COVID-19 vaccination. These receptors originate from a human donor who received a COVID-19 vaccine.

CDR3 protein: CASSLADTEAFF. For the CDR3, the DNA is TGTGCCAGCAGCCTCGCAGACACTGAAGCTTTCTTT. The V and J genes are TRBV3-1 (or the pseudogene TRBV3-2) and TRBJ1-1; D not certain. Germline CDR1 is LGHDT and CDR2 is YNNKEL (reference sequence). V was cut by 4 bases and J by 3 bases, with 6 bases left in between. This CDR3 spans 12 amino acids.

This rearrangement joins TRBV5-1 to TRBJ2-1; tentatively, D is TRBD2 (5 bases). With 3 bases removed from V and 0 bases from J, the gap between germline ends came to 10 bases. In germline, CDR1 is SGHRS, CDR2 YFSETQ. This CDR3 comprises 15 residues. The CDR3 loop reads CASSSSGSSYNEQFF. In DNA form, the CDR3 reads TGCGCCAGCAGCTCCAGCGGCAGCTCCTACAATGAGCAGTTCTTC.

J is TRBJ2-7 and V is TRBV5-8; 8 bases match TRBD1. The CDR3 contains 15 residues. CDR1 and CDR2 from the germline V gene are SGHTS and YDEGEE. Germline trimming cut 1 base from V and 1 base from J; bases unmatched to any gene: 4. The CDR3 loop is CASSLQGAKSYEQYF. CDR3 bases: TGTGCCAGCAGCTTGCAGGGGGCCAAATCCTACGAGCAGTACTTC.

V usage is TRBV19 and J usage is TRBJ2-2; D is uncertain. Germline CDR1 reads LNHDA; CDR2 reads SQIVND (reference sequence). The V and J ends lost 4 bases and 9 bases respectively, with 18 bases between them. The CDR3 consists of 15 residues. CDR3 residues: CASSTRTDEHRELFF. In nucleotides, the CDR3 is TGTGCCAGTAGTACCCGGACGGACGAACACCGGGAGCTGTTTTTT.

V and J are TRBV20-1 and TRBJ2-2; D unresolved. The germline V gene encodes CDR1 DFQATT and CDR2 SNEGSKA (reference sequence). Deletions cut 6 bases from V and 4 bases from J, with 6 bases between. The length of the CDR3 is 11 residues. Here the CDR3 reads CSAPPTGELFF. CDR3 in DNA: TGCAGTGCCCCACCCACCGGGGAGCTGTTTTTT.

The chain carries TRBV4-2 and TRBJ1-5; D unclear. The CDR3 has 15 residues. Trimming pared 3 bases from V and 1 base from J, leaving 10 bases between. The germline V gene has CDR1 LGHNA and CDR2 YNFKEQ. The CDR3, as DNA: TGTGCCAGCAGCCAGGTAGCGGAGAGCAATCAGCCCCAGCATTTT. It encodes CASSQVAESNQPQHF.

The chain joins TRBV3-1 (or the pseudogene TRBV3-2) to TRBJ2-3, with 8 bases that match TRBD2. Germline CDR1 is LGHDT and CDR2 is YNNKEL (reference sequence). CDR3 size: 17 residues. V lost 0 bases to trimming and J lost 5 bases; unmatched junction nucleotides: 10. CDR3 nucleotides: TGTGCCAGCAGCCAAGATCTTGGGCGGGAGGCTGGAGATACGCAGTATTTT. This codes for CASSQDLGREAGDTQYF.

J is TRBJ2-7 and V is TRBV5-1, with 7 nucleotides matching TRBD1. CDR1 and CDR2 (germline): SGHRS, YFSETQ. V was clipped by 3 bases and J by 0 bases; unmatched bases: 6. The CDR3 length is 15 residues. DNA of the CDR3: TGCGCCAGCAGCTCGGGGACAGCCTACTCCTACGAGCAGTACTTC. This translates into CASSSGTAYSYEQYF. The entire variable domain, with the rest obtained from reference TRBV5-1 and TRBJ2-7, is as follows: KAGVTQTPRYLIKTRGQQVTLSCSPISGHRSVSWYQQTPGQGLQFLFEYFSETQRNKGNFPGRFSGRQFSNSRSEMNVSTLELGDSALYLCASSSGTAYSYEQYFGPGTRLTVT.

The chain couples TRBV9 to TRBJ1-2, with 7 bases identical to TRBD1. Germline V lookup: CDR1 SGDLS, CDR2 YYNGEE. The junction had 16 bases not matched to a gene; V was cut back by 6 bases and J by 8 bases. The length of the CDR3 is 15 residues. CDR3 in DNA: TGTGCCAGCACCCGAAGGGGACAGCCCTTGGAGGGCTACACCTTC. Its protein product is CASTRRGQPLEGYTF.

CDR3 protein: CASSLAGNTIYF. The CDR3 region has the DNA TGTGCCAGCAGCTTAGCGGGAAACACCATATATTTT. This chain links TRBV7-2 with TRBJ1-3; D is uncertain. The CDR3 runs to 12 residues. The germline V gene encodes CDR1 SGHTA and CDR2 FQGNSA. Trimming removed 0 bases from V and 4 bases from J, with 1 base in between. The full variable domain, with the rest looked up from reference TRBV7-2 and TRBJ1-3, is GAGVSQSPSNKVTEKGKDVELRCDPISGHTALYWYRQSLGQGLEFLIYFQGNSAPDKSGLPSDRFSAERTGGSVSTLTIQRTQQEDSAVYLCASSLAGNTIYFGEGSWLTVV.